The TCR beta chain under discussion was sequenced for a study of vaccination effects on CD4 cells after COVID-19. With 3 bases removed from V and 7 bases from J, the gap between germline ends came to 13 bases. The length of the CDR3 is 14 residues. Per the germline V gene, CDR1 is KGHSH and CDR2 is LQKENI. This clone was observed once. The antigen is undetermined. On approximately day 9 of culture, CD4+ T cells were separated out. Participants were given two doses of BNT162b2 or mRNA-1273 vaccine. Measured with immunoSEQ multiplex PCR; TCRdb has only the in-frame clones, and not every one. Counted here are around 49,000 clones, 60% to 75% occurring once; the ten biggest clones make up about 10%.

The sequence was collected from a human donor who received a COVID-19 vaccine. Sequences were derived from CD4+ T cells from PBMCs cultured without peptide, sampled after COVID-19 vaccination. This chain links TRBV18 with TRBJ2-1; the D is unclear. DNA of the CDR3: TGTGCCAGCTCACCGAAGGTTCAGGCAAATGAGCAGTTCTTC. The encoded protein is CASSPKVQANEQFF.